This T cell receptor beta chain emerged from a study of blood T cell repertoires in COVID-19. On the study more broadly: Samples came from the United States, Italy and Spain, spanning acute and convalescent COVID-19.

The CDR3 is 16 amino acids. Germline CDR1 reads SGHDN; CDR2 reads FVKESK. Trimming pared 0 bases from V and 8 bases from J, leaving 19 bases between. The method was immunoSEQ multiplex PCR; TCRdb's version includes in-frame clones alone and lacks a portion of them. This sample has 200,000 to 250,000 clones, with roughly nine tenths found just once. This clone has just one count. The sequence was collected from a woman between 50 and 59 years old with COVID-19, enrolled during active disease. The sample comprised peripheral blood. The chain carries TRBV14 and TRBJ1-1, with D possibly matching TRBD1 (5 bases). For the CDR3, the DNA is TGTGCCAGCAGCCAAGAAGTATTCCAGGGTAGTTCCGAAGCTTTCTTT. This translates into CASSQEVFQGSSEAFF.